The clone carrying this T cell receptor beta chain came up once. The record originates from a study of blood T cell repertoires in COVID-19. Overall study context: Some COVID-19 samples were acute and others convalescent; all came from the United States, Italy and Spain. In each case, the material was cDNA or gDNA derived from T cells, B-cell-depleted T cells, or PBMCs.

J gave up 1 base and V 0 bases, and 4 bases lay outside the gene matches. This CDR3 region has 16 residues. The V gene's germline CDR1 is MNHEY and CDR2 SVGAGI. How the authors handled the data: Estimation of nucleated cell counts relied on the amplification of reference gene primers. Profiling relied on immunoSEQ multiplex PCR, and the TCRdb table lists in-frame clones only, not all of them. V, J and clone size reflect that table, while D and trimming were determined from the DNA. The profile shows some 150,000 clones, more than 80% of them singletons. V is TRBV6-5 and J is TRBJ1-2; 8 bases are shared with TRBD1. Sequences were obtained from peripheral blood. The clonotype originates from a human donor with acute or convalescent COVID-19. The donor label of this sample is uncertain. The CDR3 region is CASSYSAGQVNYGYTF. DNA of the CDR3: TGTGCCAGCAGTTACTCAGCGGGACAGGTTAACTATGGCTACACCTTC.